The rows below give T cell receptor beta chains drawn from one sample of a study of control samples from healthy donors and cancer patients. Sequenced by immunoSEQ multiplex PCR; TCRdb stores in-frame clones only, minus some. This repertoire shows tens of thousands of clones, around 90% found once; its top ten account for 1.9%. Sample: PBMCs. All receptors derive from a woman aged 60-70 years with head and neck cancer. Each CDR3 is given without its conserved first and last residue. The D gene is left open where the match is weak.

TRBJ2-2 | - | TRBV18 | ASSPLRDSLRTGELF
TRBJ1-5 | - | TRBV2 | ASSEWNSNQPQH
TRBJ2-3 | TRBD2 | TRBV9 | ASSVVGTSGGTSTDTQY
TRBJ2-1 | TRBD1 | TRBV28 | ASSLTGDLNEQF
TRBJ2-3 | TRBD2 | TRBV24-1 | ATQTSSGSTDTQY
TRBJ2-2 | - | TRBV5-4 | ASSSGGLAANTGELF
TRBJ1-2 | TRBD1 | TRBV24-1 | ATSDRGQGGYT
TRBJ2-5 | TRBD2 | TRBV4-1 | ASSQDVSSGPSRTQY
TRBJ2-1 | - | TRBV19 | ASSIDPTRAYNEQF
TRBJ2-3 | - | TRBV19 | ASSISQTLDTQY
TRBJ1-6 | TRBD1 | TRBV11-2 | ASSIRQGDYSPLH
TRBJ2-5 | TRBD2 | TRBV28 | ASSRSSGRATIQY
TRBJ1-5 | TRBD1 | TRBV5-1 | ASSAGTGDYQPQH
TRBJ1-2 | - | TRBV5-4 | ASSHGDSYGYT
TRBJ2-7 | TRBD1 | TRBV2 | ASRESTGGSYEQY
TRBJ2-1 | TRBD2 | TRBV9 | ASSLTIAGGSYNEQF
TRBJ1-1 | - | TRBV6-2/TRBV6-3 | ASSQIGTRNTEAF
TRBJ1-1 | - | TRBV5-1 | ASSQERWDTEAF
TRBJ2-7 | - | TRBV27 | ASNKMGQGYYEQY
TRBJ2-5 | TRBD1 | TRBV5-5 | ASSSMPGTGGAETQY
TRBJ1-1 | - | TRBV19 | ASSIGGGVTEAF
TRBJ2-2 | - | TRBV21-1 | ASSPKSGRFTGELF
TRBJ2-3 | TRBD2 | TRBV6-5 | ASRRLAGDTDTQY
TRBJ1-2 | - | TRBV6-6 | ASSPTRTFYGYT
TRBJ2-3 | TRBD2 | TRBV19 | ATTPSGRSTDTQY
TRBJ2-7 | TRBD2 | TRBV10-2 | ASRGLAGEEEQY
TRBJ2-2 | - | TRBV19 | ASTLTTGELF
TRBJ1-2 | TRBD1 | TRBV7-9 | ASSGDRVYGYT
TRBJ2-3 | TRBD2 | TRBV28 | ASRPPGLRPTDTQY
TRBJ2-2 | - | TRBV19 | ASSPRQAPQSGELF
TRBJ2-1 | - | TRBV11-3 | ASSLVGGVGSYNEQF
TRBJ2-1 | TRBD2 | TRBV10-1 | ASSESSTSGRYEQF
TRBJ2-3 | - | TRBV9 | ASSVERGTDTQY